This TCR beta chain originates from a study of blood T cell repertoires in COVID-19. Turning to the study itself: PBMCs, B-cell-depleted T cells, or T cells provided the cDNA or gDNA that made up the material.

The ends lost 6 bases at V and 3 bases at J; junction bases unmatched: 2. This CDR3 comprises 13 residues. Adults between about 18 and 95 years of age took part from under 25 US areas. Authors' analysis steps: Reference gene primer amplification in the assay estimated nucleated cell counts. Libraries were prepared by immunoSEQ multiplex PCR; TCRdb keeps only in-frame clonotypes and omits some of them. Clone size and the V and J calls come from that table; the DNA yielded D and trimming. The sample contains about 280,000 clones, 90% of which appear only once. This TCR was sampled from a woman aged 18-29 years with acute COVID-19. The V call is TRBV12-3 or TRBV12-4, the J call TRBJ2-5; 9 bases line up with TRBD2. Material: PBMCs or T cells enriched from blood (not recorded which). In DNA, the CDR3 is TGTGCCAGCAGGGGACTAGCAGAAGAGACCCAGTACTTC. It translates to CASRGLAEETQYF.